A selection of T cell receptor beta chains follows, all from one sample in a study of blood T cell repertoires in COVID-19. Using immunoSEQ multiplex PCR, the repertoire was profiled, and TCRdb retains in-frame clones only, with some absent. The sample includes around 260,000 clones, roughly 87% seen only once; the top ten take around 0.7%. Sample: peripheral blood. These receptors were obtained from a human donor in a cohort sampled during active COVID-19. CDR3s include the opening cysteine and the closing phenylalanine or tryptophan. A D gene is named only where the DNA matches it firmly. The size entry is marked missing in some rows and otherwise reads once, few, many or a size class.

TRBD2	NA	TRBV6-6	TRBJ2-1	CASSSLSGPRYNEQFF	TGTGCCAGCAGTTCCCTTAGCGGGCCCCGTTACAATGAGCAGTTCTTC
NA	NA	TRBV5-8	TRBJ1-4	CASSLKTRGKLFF	TGTGCCAGCAGCTTGAAAACGCGGGGAAAACTGTTTTTT
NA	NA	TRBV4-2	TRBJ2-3	CASSQRVAALPSSTDTQYF	TGTGCCAGCAGCCAACGGGTAGCGGCCTTACCCTCTAGCACAGATACGCAGTATTTT
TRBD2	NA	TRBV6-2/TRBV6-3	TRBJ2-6	CASSPSGGRSGANVLTF	TGTGCCAGCAGCCCTAGCGGGGGTAGGTCCGGGGCCAACGTCCTGACTTTC
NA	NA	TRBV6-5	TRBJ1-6	CASRDYNSPLHF	TGTGCCAGCCGGGACTATAATTCACCCCTCCACTTT
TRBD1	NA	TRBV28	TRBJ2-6	CASSPLSSVLQGHSGANVLTF	TGTGCCAGCAGTCCTCTCAGCTCGGTTTTACAGGGGCACTCTGGGGCCAACGTCCTGACTTTC
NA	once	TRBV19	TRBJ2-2	CASSIATGAGELFF	TGTGCCAGTAGTATCGCGACGGGAGCCGGGGAGCTGTTTTTT
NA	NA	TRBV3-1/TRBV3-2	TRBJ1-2	CASSQVEQRSGYTF	TGTGCCAGCAGCCAAGTAGAACAGAGAAGTGGCTACACCTTC
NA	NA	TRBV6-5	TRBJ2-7	CASSPGRDTYEQYF	TGTGCCAGCAGTCCTGGGAGGGACACCTACGAGCAGTACTTC
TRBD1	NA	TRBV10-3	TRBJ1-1	CAISPDRGNTEAFF	TGTGCCATCAGCCCCGACAGGGGGAACACTGAAGCTTTCTTT
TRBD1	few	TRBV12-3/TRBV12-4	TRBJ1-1	CASHWGTDTEAFF	TGTGCCAGCCATTGGGGGACAGACACTGAAGCTTTCTTT